This entry concerns a single T cell receptor (beta chain). What it binds is unknown. The germline V gene encodes CDR1 KGHSH and CDR2 LQKENI. This CDR3 region has 13 residues. After removal of 6 bases from V and 3 bases from J, the junction contained 5 bases not matched to a gene. This sample is drawn from a study of siplizumab effects on memory and regulatory T cells. Generated by immunoSEQ multiplex PCR, the TCRdb table keeps only in-frame clones and is missing some. The sample includes 100,000 or so clones, 75% to 95% seen only once; the top ten take 0.13% to 0.15%. Study-wide results and caveats: Unstimulated subsets captured only a minor fraction of alloreactive clones. Neither a naive nor a memory phenotype was assignable to roughly 75-97% of proliferating CD4+ or CD8+ clones.

The TCR originated in a human donor in good health. The specimen was CD4+ T cells sorted from blood. This chain connects TRBV18 to TRBJ2-7, with 7 positions matching TRBD1. This CDR3 is CASSYTGDYEQYF. CDR3 sequence (DNA): TGTGCCAGCTCTTATACAGGGGACTACGAGCAGTACTTC.